This T cell receptor beta chain was captured by sequencing in a study of cytomegalovirus exposure and HLA in healthy donors. Regarding donors, all were healthy bone marrow donors. Germline CDR1 reads MGHDK; CDR2 reads SYGVNS. The CDR3 covers 13 residues. The junction had 1 base not matched to a gene; V was cut back by 4 bases and J by 5 bases. Study results and caveats: No immune exposure information besides CMV serostatus was available.

About this clone: Its antigen is unknown.

The PCR made use of 60 Vbeta and 13 Jbeta primers. As processed by the authors: An analysis that came later counted some 81 million unique TCR beta chains, about 10 million shared. Clones were read by immunoSEQ multiplex PCR, and TCRdb kept only the in-frame ones, dropping some. The V and J calls and clone size were taken over from that table, and D and trimming were inferred from the DNA. In the table there are under 200,000 clones, roughly four fifths of which are singletons. The TCR comes from a man younger than 40 in good health and CMV-seronegative. Sequencing was performed on PBMCs. The rearrangement uses TRBV25-1 and TRBJ2-1, with TRBD1 identical over 8 bases. The CDR3 DNA reads TGTGCCAGCAGTGTGGGACAGGACAATGAGCAGTTCTTC. Protein: CASSVGQDNEQFF.